This TCR beta chain was sequenced for a study of OX40 agonist ivuxolimab in advanced cancers. About the study: Prior therapy, whether anti-PD-1, anti-PD-L1 or anti-CTLA-4, was allowed, and 40% had some.

The data were produced by immunoSEQ multiplex PCR, yet TCRdb's version contains in-frame clones alone and is incomplete. The sample yields about 59,000 clones, about 85% seen once. In its sample, this clone was seen once. The CDR3 has 15 residues. V gave up 6 bases and J gave up 6 bases; unmatched junction bases: 9. Germline assignment: CDR1 MNHEY and CDR2 SMNVEV (reference sequence). The input for sequencing was CD4+ or CD8+ T cells sorted from blood, taken in a trial of the OX40 agonist ivuxolimab. The TCR comes from an adult with an advanced solid tumor such as melanoma, head and neck, liver or kidney cancer. The V call is TRBV27, the J call TRBJ2-3, with 10 bases aligning to TRBD2. For the CDR3, the DNA is TGTGCCAGCAGGGCACTAGCGGGACTAACCGATACGCAGTATTTT. It yields the protein CASRALAGLTDTQYF.